This TCR beta chain was recovered during a study of circulating and synovial CD4+ cells in juvenile arthritis. Study findings and constraints: Bulk blood CD4 samples held at least an order of magnitude more or fewer genomes than CPL. Compared with bulk blood, circulating pathogenic-like lymphocytes shared substantially more CDR3 sequences with synovial T cells.

CDR1 is MDHEN and CDR2 is SYDVKM in the germline V gene. With 7 bases clipped from V and 1 base from J, the junction kept 6 bases outside the gene matches. The CDR3 totals 15 residues. Sequencing used immunoSEQ multiplex PCR; TCRdb keeps in-frame clones, though not all of them. The sample shows about 33,000 clones, roughly 96% of them seen only once. Worth noting for this clone: Antigen unknown.

The sample comprised CD4+ T cells from blood. V is TRBV28 and J is TRBJ2-2; TRBD2 agrees at 7 bases. This receptor was taken from a human donor with juvenile idiopathic arthritis. Here the CDR3 reads CASKKSGMNTGELFF. CDR3 sequence (DNA): TGTGCCAGCAAGAAAAGCGGGATGAACACCGGGGAGCTGTTTTTT.